The 32 T cell receptor beta chains given below trace back to one sample, sequenced in a study of blood T cell repertoires in COVID-19 (dated by TCRdb to 2020 to 2021). The library relied on the immunoSEQ multiplex PCR assay. The table comes from immuneACCESS by way of TCRdb, which keeps in-frame sequences with V and J called. Part of the clones is missing from these tables; in studies checked, under half for an unresolved V gene and the rest for unknown reasons. This sample is represented by approximately 76,000 clones; over 65% of them were singletons. The ten largest clones take up 35% of the sample. Sample: peripheral blood. The receptors stem from a woman aged 70-85 years with acute or convalescent COVID-19.

This clone appeared a few times. CDR3 bases: TGTGCCAGCAGCTTGACAGGCCAGGGATCACCCCTCCACTTT. Translated, it gives CASSLTGQGSPLHF. The chain links TRBV7-9 to TRBJ1-6; D is possibly TRBD1 (6 bases). In germline, CDR1 is SEHNR, CDR2 FQNEAQ (reference sequence). The CDR3 has 14 amino acids. V gave up 3 bases and J gave up 10 bases, with 13 bases separating them.

The chain combines TRBV12-3 or TRBV12-4 with TRBJ2-7; possible D gene TRBD1, 5 bases. V lost 2 bases to trimming and J lost 2 bases, with 7 bases between them. The CDR3 has 13 residues. Here the CDR3 DNA reads TGTGCCAGCAGTTTAAGGGGCACCTACGAGCAGTACTTC. It translates to CASSLRGTYEQYF.

This chain uses TRBV7-8 with TRBJ1-4; TRBD1 is a possible D gene (6 bases). The CDR3 totals 12 residues. V was shortened by 10 bases and J by 8 bases, with 14 bases between the two germline ends. Germline V CDR1 and CDR2: SGHVS, FQNEAQ. This CDR3 reads CATSLQGEKLFF. CDR3 DNA: TGTGCCACATCATTACAGGGAGAAAAACTGTTTTTT.

This sequence joins TRBV7-2 and TRBJ2-5; 12 bases map to TRBD2. V was clipped by 5 bases and J by 4 bases; unmatched bases: 5. The CDR3 runs to 15 residues. Germline values: CDR1 SGHTA, CDR2 FQGNSA. CDR3 sequence: CASSPRTSGVETQYF. For the CDR3, the DNA is TGTGCCAGCAGCCCAAGGACTAGCGGGGTAGAGACCCAGTACTTC.

The chain couples TRBV11-2 to TRBJ2-1, with 10 nucleotides matching TRBD2. Germline V gives CDR1 SGHAT, CDR2 FQNNGV. The J segment lost 0 bases and the V segment lost 6 bases, leaving 2 bases of the junction unmatched. CDR3 length: 15 residues. The chain's CDR3 is CASRRLAGSYNEQFF. The CDR3 nucleotides are TGTGCCAGCAGGAGACTAGCGGGCTCCTACAATGAGCAGTTCTTC.

The V call is TRBV7-2, the J call TRBJ2-7, with D perhaps matching TRBD2 (6 bases). This CDR3 comprises 17 residues. CDR1 and CDR2 (germline): SGHTA, FQGNSA. Trimming shortened V by 5 bases and J by 3 bases, and 23 bases separated the two germline ends. CDR3 amino acids: CASSLFVSAGNSYEQYF. The CDR3 coding sequence is TGTGCCAGCAGCCTTTTCGTCTCTGCGGGGAACAGCTACGAGCAGTACTTC.

The chain employs TRBV27 and TRBJ2-1; 16 bases map to TRBD2. Germline V gene data show CDR1 as MNHEY and CDR2 as SMNVEV (reference sequence). Trimming took 3 bases from V and 12 from J; bases not matched to a gene: 2. The CDR3 totals 14 residues. The CDR3 DNA reads as TGTGCCAGCAGTTTGGGACTAGCGGGAGGGAGGCAGTTCTTC. Amino acid sequence: CASSLGLAGGRQFF.

The rearrangement uses TRBV5-4 and TRBJ2-7, with a weak D call TRBD1 (6 bases). The germline gives CDR1 SGHNT, CDR2 YYREEE (reference sequence). CDR3 length: 14 amino acids. V lost 2 bases, J lost 4 bases, and 13 bases lay in between. The CDR3 here is CASSFRDTEYEQYF. The CDR3 DNA follows: TGTGCCAGCAGCTTCCGGGACACCGAATACGAGCAGTACTTC.

The CDR3 loop is CASSLQQNTEAFF. CDR3 coding DNA: TGTGCCAGCAGCTTACAACAGAACACTGAAGCTTTCTTT. The rearrangement joins TRBV11-2 to TRBJ1-1; no definite D call. The germline gives CDR1 SGHAT, CDR2 FQNNGV. This CDR3 has 13 amino acids. The V end lost 2 bases, the J end lost 1 base, and 5 bases lay between the germline ends.

The V and J genes are TRBV10-2 and TRBJ2-1; 7 bases fit TRBD2. From germline, CDR1 is WSHSY and CDR2 SAAADI. This CDR3 is 15 amino acids long. Trimming at V came to 5 bases and at J to 6 bases, leaving 10 bases not matched to a gene. The CDR3 DNA reads TGCGCCAGCAGTCCCCGCGCAGCGGGGAGCAATGAGCAGTTCTTC. It encodes CASSPRAAGSNEQFF.

The genes are TRBV11-3 and TRBJ1-1; D gene unclear. CDR1 and CDR2 (germline): SGHNT, YENEEA. V was trimmed by 4 bases and J by 3 bases, leaving 3 bases between them. There are 11 residues in the CDR3. The CDR3 region has the DNA TGTGCCAGCAGCTCGGACACTGAAGCTTTCTTT. Amino acids: CASSSDTEAFF. Based on the CDR3 plus reference TRBV11-3 and TRBJ1-1, the full variable domain is EAGVVQSPRYKIIEKKQPVAFWCNPISGHNTLYWYLQNLGQGPELLIRYENEEAVDDSQLPKDRFSAERLKGVDSTLKIQPAELGDSAVYLCASSSDTEAFFGQGTRLTVV.

The chain links TRBV11-2 to TRBJ1-2; 9 bases line up with TRBD1. Germline CDR1 is SGHAT and CDR2 is FQNNGV. J gave up 2 bases and V 3 bases, and 1 base lay outside the gene matches. The CDR3 is 14 amino acids. CDR3 sequence reads: CASSLGQGNYGYTF. The CDR3 DNA sequence: TGTGCCAGCAGCTTGGGACAGGGAAACTATGGCTACACCTTC. Using reference TRBV11-2 and TRBJ1-2 for the parts outside the CDR3, the full variable domain is EAGVAQSPRYKIIEKRQSVAFWCNPISGHATLYWYQQILGQGPKLLIQFQNNGVVDDSQLPKDRFSAERLKGVDSTLKIQPAKLEDSAVYLCASSLGQGNYGYTFGSGTRLTVV.

This chain joins TRBV7-8 and TRBJ2-1; tentative D call: TRBD1 (5 bases). CDR3 length: 14 amino acids. CDR1 is SGHVS and CDR2 is FQNEAQ in the germline V gene. Trimming removed 3 bases from V and 12 bases from J, with 18 bases in between. The CDR3 region is CASSLTDVYLAQFF. In nucleotides, the CDR3 is TGTGCCAGCAGCTTGACAGATGTATATTTGGCGCAGTTCTTC.

The rearrangement links TRBV7-8 to TRBJ2-3; D possibly corresponds to TRBD1 (6 bases). With 1 base removed from V and 6 bases from J, the gap between germline ends came to 8 bases. From germline, CDR1 is SGHVS and CDR2 FQNEAQ. The CDR3 is made up of 13 amino acids. CDR3 sequence (DNA): TGTGCCAGCAGCTTAGGGGGGCGGGATACGCAGTATTTT. Translation gives CASSLGGRDTQYF.

The J gene is TRBJ1-6, the V gene TRBV30; possible D gene TRBD1, 6 bases. Deletions cut 3 bases from V and 9 bases from J, with 18 bases between. CDR1 GTSNPN and CDR2 SVGIG come from the germline V gene (reference sequence). The CDR3 has 15 amino acids. The CDR3 reads CAWSERGGLGSPLHF. Written as DNA, the CDR3 is TGTGCCTGGAGCGAGAGGGGGGGGCTCGGTTCACCCCTCCACTTT.

The chain recombines TRBV5-1 with TRBJ1-4, with a possible D match to TRBD1 (5 bases). Per the germline V gene, CDR1 is SGHRS and CDR2 is YFSETQ. The CDR3 is 14 residues long. Trimming took off 0 bases at V and 4 bases at J, with 7 bases between the two ends. The CDR3 coding sequence is TGCGCCAGCAGCTTGGAGACAGTTAATGAAAAACTGTTTTTT. The encoded protein is CASSLETVNEKLFF.

The chain couples TRBV12-3 or TRBV12-4 to TRBJ1-3, with D unresolved. The CDR3 extends over 13 amino acids. Trimming removed 1 base at V and 3 bases at J, with 4 bases between. CDR3 DNA: TGTGCCAGCAGTTTAGGTTATGGAAACACCATATATTTT. It encodes CASSLGYGNTIYF.

The chain joins TRBV7-6 to TRBJ1-1; the D gene is possibly TRBD1 (6 bases). Germline lookup yields CDR1 SGHVS and CDR2 FNYEAQ. The CDR3 has 14 amino acids. Trimming took 0 bases from V and 4 from J, leaving 9 bases between them. This chain's CDR3 is CASSLANRATEAFF. The CDR3 DNA follows: TGTGCCAGCAGCTTAGCAAACAGGGCCACTGAAGCTTTCTTT.

This sequence joins TRBV19 and TRBJ2-7, with D uncertain. The CDR3 is made up of 12 amino acids. With 5 bases removed from V and 6 bases from J, the gap between germline ends came to 11 bases. CDR1 is LNHDA and CDR2 is SQIVND in the germline V gene (reference sequence). The CDR3 DNA reads TGTGCCAGTAGTCCTTCCTTCCGCGAGCAGTACTTC. It yields the protein CASSPSFREQYF.

The rearrangement joins TRBV7-8 to TRBJ1-5, with a tentative D call TRBD1 (5 bases). Germline CDR1 is SGHVS and CDR2 is FQNEAQ. The CDR3 length is 17 residues. V was pared by 5 bases and J by 0 bases, with 17 bases between. CDR3 DNA sequence: TGTGCCAGCAGCCTTGCCAGGGCCAGGGATAGCAATCAGCCCCAGCATTTT. Its protein is CASSLARARDSNQPQHF.

The CDR3 DNA sequence: TGTGCCAGCAGCTGGTGGGGGGGACGCTCCTTTAAGAACACTGAAGCTTTCTTT. The encoded protein is CASSWWGGRSFKNTEAFF. The chain recombines TRBV7-2 with TRBJ1-1, with a tentative D call TRBD1 (5 bases). Germline V gene sequence: CDR1 SGHTA, CDR2 FQGNSA. The CDR3 consists of 18 residues. Trimming left V 4 bases short and J 1 base short, with 22 bases between.

The J gene is TRBJ2-5, the V gene TRBV6-5; D is ambiguous. CDR1 and CDR2 (germline): MNHEY, SVGAGI. The CDR3 is 11 amino acids. Trimming pared 2 bases from V and 9 bases from J, leaving 7 bases between. The CDR3 sequence: CASSYLEAQYF. DNA for the CDR3: TGTGCCAGCAGTTACCTTGAGGCCCAGTACTTC.

This chain connects TRBV5-5 to TRBJ1-1; D possibly corresponds to TRBD1 (5 bases). V gave up 0 bases and J gave up 1 base, with 7 bases separating them. CDR1 is SGHKS and CDR2 is YYEKEE in the germline V gene (reference sequence). This CDR3 is built from 14 residues. CDR3 bases: TGTGCCAGCAGCTTGGCAGGGAAGAACACTGAAGCTTTCTTT. Residues: CASSLAGKNTEAFF.

The chain has TRBV24-1 and TRBJ1-2; tentative D call: TRBD1 (5 bases). V shed 6 bases and J shed 4 bases, with 8 bases lying between them. CDR1 and CDR2 from the germline V gene are KGHDR and SFDVKD. CDR3 size: 12 residues. CDR3 nucleotide sequence: TGTGCCACCAGTTCAAGGGGCTATGGCTACACCTTC. Protein: CATSSRGYGYTF.

This clone has only a few counts. The chain employs TRBV11-2 and TRBJ1-3, with D hard to call. This CDR3 comprises 12 residues. V lost 6 bases, J lost 4 bases, and 7 bases lay in between. Per the germline V gene, CDR1 is SGHAT and CDR2 is FQNNGV. The CDR3 sequence is CASRPQGNTIYF. The CDR3 bases are TGTGCCAGCAGGCCACAGGGAAACACCATATATTTT.

This clone was picked up a small number of times. Germline is not matched at one junction end, which may reflect a read error. This chain uses TRBV9 with TRBJ1-1; the D gene is possibly TRBD1 (6 bases). The CDR3 has 16 amino acids. CDR1 is SGDLS and CDR2 is YYNGEE in the germline V gene. This CDR3 is CASSAPPGGMKTEAFF. The CDR3 DNA is TGTGCCAGCAGCGCCCCTCCGGGGGGCATGAAAACTGAAGCTTTCTTT.

J is TRBJ1-1 and V is TRBV5-6; tentative D call: TRBD1 (6 bases). This CDR3 is built from 13 residues. The V end was cut by 3 bases, the J end by 2 bases, with 8 bases between. Germline CDR1 and CDR2: SGHDT and YYEEEE. The DNA of the CDR3 is TGTGCCAGCAGCTCAGGGGATAACACTGAAGCTTTCTTT. This translates into CASSSGDNTEAFF.

J is TRBJ1-2 and V is TRBV10-1, with D hard to call. The CDR3 totals 19 residues. CDR1 WNHNN and CDR2 SYGVQD come from the germline V gene (reference sequence). The V and J ends lost 6 bases and 1 base respectively, with 27 bases between them. The CDR3 loop is CASSFANLTTAQLNYGYTF. Here the CDR3 DNA reads TGCGCCAGCAGCTTCGCGAACCTCACTACCGCTCAACTTAACTATGGCTACACCTTC.

The chain combines TRBV6-5 with TRBJ1-2, with D perhaps matching TRBD1 (5 bases). Germline V gene lookup returns CDR1 MNHEY and CDR2 SVGAGI. The V end lost 0 bases, the J end lost 8 bases, and 13 bases lay between the germline ends. This CDR3 comprises 14 residues. This CDR3 reads CASSYSGGSGGYTF. CDR3 coding DNA: TGTGCCAGCAGTTACTCGGGGGGTTCTGGAGGCTACACCTTC.

The chain has TRBV5-1 and TRBJ1-1, with 8 positions matching TRBD1. The CDR3 consists of 13 residues. Germline loops: CDR1 SGHRS, CDR2 YFSETQ. The J segment lost 5 bases and the V segment lost 3 bases, leaving 3 bases of the junction unmatched. DNA of the CDR3: TGCGCCAGCAGCTCCGACAGGGGTACTGAAGCTTTCTTT. This translates into CASSSDRGTEAFF.

J is TRBJ2-1 and V is TRBV27, with 8 bases fitting TRBD1. V shed 3 bases and J 2 bases; nucleotides not matched to a gene: 6. The CDR3 contains 16 residues. CDR1 MNHEY and CDR2 SMNVEV come from the germline V gene (reference sequence). CDR3 in amino acids: CASSFLGQGTYNEQFF. In DNA, the CDR3 is TGTGCCAGCAGTTTCCTTGGACAGGGAACCTACAATGAGCAGTTCTTC.

The chain couples TRBV9 to TRBJ2-7; TRBD1 agrees at 7 bases. The J segment lost 3 bases and the V segment lost 4 bases, leaving 7 bases of the junction unmatched. This CDR3 is 14 amino acids long. CDR1 and CDR2 (germline): SGDLS, YYNGEE. CDR3 sequence: CASSPRDSFYEQYF. The DNA of the CDR3 is TGTGCCAGCAGCCCCAGGGACAGCTTCTACGAGCAGTACTTC.